This entry lists 28 T cell receptor beta chains sequenced from one sample in a study of T cell repertoires in cytomegalovirus infection. TCRdb called the reads again in MiXCR, with one record for every CDR3 protein. The sample shows 300,000 to 450,000 distinct CDR3 sequences, about a sixth of them seen only once. Sequencing was done on a sample of PBMCs. These receptors were taken from a human donor in good health (CMV status not recorded). Some clones in this sample may be carry-over from other donors' samples.

This clonotype was recorded at least ten times. This sequence joins TRBV7-9 and TRBJ2-5; 7 bases are shared with TRBD1. This CDR3 region has 16 residues. The germline CDR1 and CDR2 sequences are SEHNR and FQNEAQ (reference sequence). V dropped 5 bases and J dropped 1; count of bases not matched to a gene: 10. The CDR3 DNA reads as TGTGCCAGCAGCCGTCTATGGGGACAGTCCCAAGAGACCCAGTACTTC. Amino acids: CASSRLWGQSQETQYF. The whole variable domain, filled in from reference TRBV7-9 and TRBJ2-5, reads DTGVSQNPRHKITKRGQNVTFRCDPISEHNRLYWYRQTLGQGPEFLTYFQNEAQLEKSRLLSDRFSAERPKGSFSTLEIQRTEQGDSAMYLCASSRLWGQSQETQYFGPGTRLLVL.

This clonotype has a count of ten or more. This chain connects TRBV10-3 to TRBJ1-1, with a weak D call TRBD1 (5 bases). The germline V gene encodes CDR1 ENHRY and CDR2 SYGVKD. This CDR3 is 13 amino acids long. V lost 5 bases to trimming and J lost 4 bases, with 11 bases between them. The DNA for the CDR3 is TGTGCCATCAGTAGGGGCTCGGGCACTGAAGCTTTCTTT. Translated, it gives CAISRGSGTEAFF.

V usage is TRBV5-1 and J usage is TRBJ1-1, with D tentatively TRBD1 (6 bases). Between the trimmed V and J ends, which lost 6 bases and 1 base, there was a span of 13 bases. This CDR3 is 14 amino acids long. Germline V gene sequence: CDR1 SGHRS, CDR2 YFSETQ. CDR3 coding DNA: TGCGCCAGCACTATTGGGGGCGGGAACACTGAAGCTTTCTTT. This codes for CASTIGGGNTEAFF. Full variable domain (missing parts from reference TRBV5-1 and TRBJ1-1): KAGVTQTPRYLIKTRGQQVTLSCSPISGHRSVSWYQQTPGQGLQFLFEYFSETQRNKGNFPGRFSGRQFSNSRSEMNVSTLELGDSALYLCASTIGGGNTEAFFGQGTRLTVV.

This clonotype was recorded many times. V usage is TRBV28 and J usage is TRBJ2-3; D is ambiguous. CDR3 size: 16 residues. Trimming removed 2 bases from V and 2 bases from J, with 14 bases in between. CDR1 and CDR2 from the germline V gene are MDHEN and SYDVKM. CDR3 bases: TGTGCCAGCAGTTTACCCACTTCAACCCCCACAGATACGCAGTATTTT. It specifies CASSLPTSTPTDTQYF.

V gene TRBV7-2 combines with J gene TRBJ2-1; D is uncertain. Looked up from germline, CDR1 is SGHTA and CDR2 is FQGNSA. The CDR3 runs to 13 residues. Trimming cost V 1 base and J 3 bases, with 4 bases left between them. The CDR3 nucleotides are TGTGCCAGCAGCTTAGAACTCTACAATGAGCAGTTCTTC. Its translation: CASSLELYNEQFF.

This clonotype appeared many times. The rearrangement links TRBV7-9 to TRBJ2-7; tentatively, D is TRBD1 or TRBD2 (6 bases each). This CDR3 comprises 17 residues. Germline V gene lookup returns CDR1 SEHNR and CDR2 FQNEAQ (reference sequence). The ends were cut back, 1 base at V and 2 bases at J, with 18 bases in the middle. The CDR3 coding sequence is TGTGCCAGCAGCTTAGTGGATGGGGGGACACGACCCTACGAGCAGTACTTC. It is translated as CASSLVDGGTRPYEQYF.

This clonotype was seen repeatedly, ten times or more. V gene TRBV7-6 combines with J gene TRBJ2-7; 8 bases line up with TRBD2. CDR1 and CDR2 from the germline V gene are SGHVS and FNYEAQ. This CDR3 spans 18 amino acids. V lost 5 bases, J lost 3 bases, and 18 bases stayed unmatched. This CDR3 reads CASSPRTGGAGAIYEQYF. CDR3 DNA: TGTGCCAGCAGCCCGAGGACGGGCGGAGCGGGAGCAATCTACGAGCAGTACTTC.

This clonotype was found many times. The chain carries TRBV6-1 and TRBJ2-3; TRBD2 matches at 9 bases. Trimming cost V 7 bases and J 5 bases; bases outside gene matches: 10. Germline V gene lookup returns CDR1 MNHNS and CDR2 SASEGT. CDR3 length: 15 amino acids. The CDR3 sequence: CASTPTSGPKDTQYF. The CDR3, as DNA: TGTGCCAGCACCCCGACTAGCGGTCCCAAAGATACGCAGTATTTT.

The chain employs TRBV7-9 and TRBJ2-5; D remains ambiguous. Germline V CDR1 and CDR2: SEHNR, FQNEAQ (reference sequence). The CDR3 covers 14 residues. The V end was cut by 2 bases, the J end by 2 bases, with 9 bases between. The CDR3 coding sequence is TGTGCCAGCAGCTTATTTAGGGAACAAGAGACCCAGTACTTC. It encodes CASSLFREQETQYF.

This clonotype has more than one count but fewer than ten. J is TRBJ2-5 and V is TRBV4-3, with 11 bases aligning to TRBD2. J gave up 8 bases and V 0 bases, and 14 bases lay outside the gene matches. Germline V gene sequence: CDR1 LGHNA, CDR2 YSLEER. The CDR3 length is 18 residues. CDR3 sequence reads: CASSQELAGGPLGETQYF. The CDR3, as DNA: TGCGCCAGCAGCCAAGAGTTAGCGGGAGGGCCCCTGGGCGAAACCCAGTACTTC.

This clonotype was recorded at least ten times. The chain is built from TRBV7-8 and TRBJ2-5, with D perhaps matching TRBD1 (6 bases). The CDR3 extends over 16 amino acids. V lost 6 bases to trimming and J lost 5 bases, with 22 bases between them. CDR1 and CDR2 (germline): SGHVS, FQNEAQ. The CDR3 sequence is CASRLQGLVVVETQYF. The DNA of the CDR3 is TGTGCCAGCAGACTACAGGGTTTGGTCGTCGTGGAGACCCAGTACTTC.

This clonotype was seen a few times. The CDR3 region is CASSEWNGSQETQYF. DNA of the CDR3: TGTGCCAGCAGTGAGTGGAACGGATCGCAAGAGACCCAGTACTTC. The chain uses TRBV6-2 or TRBV6-3 and TRBJ2-5; no firm D call. From germline, CDR1 is MNHEY and CDR2 SVGEGT. The CDR3 is 15 amino acids. Trimming left V 5 bases short and J 2 bases short, with 15 bases between.

This clonotype showed up many times. V and J are TRBV7-2 and TRBJ2-5; D could derive from TRBD1 or TRBD2 (5 bases each). The V end was cut by 5 bases, the J end by 5 bases, with 21 bases between. Germline V CDR1 and CDR2: SGHTA, FQGNSA. The CDR3 loop spans 16 amino acids. CDR3 amino acids: CASSLRTGANSETQYF. The DNA of the CDR3 is TGTGCCAGCAGCCTTAGGACCGGGGCAAATTCGGAGACCCAGTACTTC.

In this sample, this clonotype turned up a few times. The chain joins TRBV12-3 or TRBV12-4 to TRBJ1-5; D possibly corresponds to TRBD1 (5 bases). The CDR3 contains 13 residues. V lost 3 bases and J 4 bases, leaving 7 bases between the germline ends. CDR3 sequence reads: CASSLRTNQPQHF. CDR3 in DNA: TGTGCCAGCAGTTTGCGGACAAATCAGCCCCAGCATTTT.

The chain combines TRBV10-3 with TRBJ2-1; 12 bases are a match to TRBD2. V gave up 6 bases and J gave up 6 bases; unmatched junction bases: 0. Germline values: CDR1 ENHRY, CDR2 SYGVKD. The CDR3 consists of 13 residues. The CDR3 loop is CAIRTSGSNEQFF. The CDR3 DNA sequence: TGTGCCATCAGGACTAGCGGGAGCAATGAGCAGTTCTTC.

This clonotype appeared a few times. CDR3 DNA sequence: TGCAGTGCGGACCGGCAGGGTGAGACCCAGTACTTC. Translating gives CSADRQGETQYF. The gene calls are TRBV20-1 and TRBJ2-5; TRBD1 might be the D (5 bases). The length of the CDR3 is 12 residues. Trimming took 6 bases from V and 5 from J, leaving 13 bases between them. Germline CDR1 and CDR2: DFQATT and SNEGSKA (reference sequence).

This clonotype was observed at least ten times. The rearrangement uses TRBV7-2 and TRBJ2-3; 11 bases are a match to TRBD2. From germline, CDR1 is SGHTA and CDR2 FQGNSA. Trimming cost V 5 bases and J 5 bases; bases outside gene matches: 9. This CDR3 comprises 16 residues. CDR3 protein: CASSPLAGGPLDTQYF. CDR3 DNA: TGTGCCAGCAGCCCGTTAGCGGGAGGGCCGCTAGATACGCAGTATTTT.

V usage is TRBV20-1 and J usage is TRBJ2-7; 12 bases map to TRBD2. The CDR3 is 14 residues long. V was pared by 4 bases and J by 1 base, with 2 bases of the junction left unmatched. Germline lookup yields CDR1 DFQATT and CDR2 SNEGSKA (reference sequence). The CDR3 DNA follows: TGCAGTGCTAAGCTAGCGGGAGGGTCCTACGAGCAGTACTTC. Translated: CSAKLAGGSYEQYF.

This CDR3 is CSATGDWAWGEQFF. As DNA, the CDR3 is TGCAGTGCTACCGGGGACTGGGCGTGGGGTGAGCAGTTCTTC. This chain uses TRBV20-1 with TRBJ2-1, with D possibly TRBD2 on 6 matching bases. Trimming stripped 4 bases from V and 9 bases from J, with 19 bases between. The CDR3 loop spans 14 amino acids. Looked up from germline, CDR1 is DFQATT and CDR2 is SNEGSKA (reference sequence).

The chain is built from TRBV2 and TRBJ1-5; no definite D call. Looked up from germline, CDR1 is SNHLY and CDR2 is FYNNEI. The CDR3 spans 13 residues. Trimming removed 3 bases at V and 7 bases at J, with 10 bases between. The CDR3 reads CASSDIQIQPQHF. Here the CDR3 DNA reads TGTGCCAGCAGTGATATTCAGATCCAGCCCCAGCATTTT.

A few counts support this clonotype. This chain joins TRBV30 and TRBJ1-1, with no clear D. This CDR3 comprises 12 residues. V lost 1 base, J lost 9 bases, and 12 bases lay in between. From germline, CDR1 is GTSNPN and CDR2 SVGIG (reference sequence). CDR3 sequence reads: CAWSGMEDKAFF. The CDR3 DNA is TGTGCCTGGAGTGGTATGGAAGATAAAGCTTTCTTT. Full variable domain (rest looked up from reference TRBV30 and TRBJ1-1): SQTIHQWPATLVQPVGSPLSLECTVEGTSNPNLYWYRQAAGRGLQLLFYSVGIGQISSEVPQNLSASRPQDRQFILSSKKLLLSDSGFYLCAWSGMEDKAFFGQGTRLTVV.

In its sample, this clonotype was seen a few times. The V call is TRBV15, the J call TRBJ2-5; D tentatively reads TRBD1 or TRBD2 (6 bases each). Trimming shortened V by 0 bases and J by 5 bases, and 16 bases separated the two germline ends. CDR1 and CDR2 from the germline V gene are LNHNV and YYDKDF (reference sequence). The CDR3 contains 16 residues. The CDR3 region is CATSRDRDRRVETQYF. The CDR3 DNA follows: TGTGCCACCAGCAGAGATCGCGACAGGAGGGTCGAGACCCAGTACTTC.

The rearrangement joins TRBV6-9 to TRBJ1-5; no firm D call. This CDR3 is 14 amino acids long. The germline gives CDR1 MNHGY, CDR2 SVAAGI. With 10 bases removed from V and 6 bases from J, the gap between germline ends came to 19 bases. The CDR3 nucleotides are TGTGCCACCTTATCCCTCTCCGCCGTTCAGCCCCAGCATTTT. Amino acid sequence: CATLSLSAVQPQHF.

As regards this clonotype: It may be a read error: a sequence one base away is much more abundant. This chain uses TRBV7-8 with TRBJ2-1; no definite D call. CDR1 SGHVS and CDR2 FQNEAQ come from the germline V gene. The V end lost 4 bases, the J end lost 9 bases, and 10 bases lay between the germline ends. CDR3 size: 12 residues. This CDR3 reads CASSSVWVEQFF. The DNA for the CDR3 is TGTGCCAGCAGCTCCGTTTGGGTTGAGCAGTTCTTC.

The chain joins TRBV5-6 to TRBJ2-3; D is uncertain. CDR1 and CDR2 from the germline V gene are SGHDT and YYEEEE. The CDR3 runs 14 residues. V lost 7 bases and J lost 2, with 14 bases in between. The DNA of the CDR3 is TGTGCCAGCCCTCTCCCTAACCACACAGATACGCAGTATTTT. As protein: CASPLPNHTDTQYF.

The table lists this clonotype with a few counts. The rearrangement uses TRBV7-8 and TRBJ2-5; TRBD2 aligns across 13 bases. This CDR3 has 18 residues. Germline-derived CDR1 and CDR2 are SGHVS and FQNEAQ. The V and J ends lost 1 base and 5 bases, in that order; junction bases with no gene match: 10. CDR3 sequence: CASSLVLTSGGARETQYF. The CDR3 DNA is TGTGCCAGCAGCTTAGTCCTAACTAGCGGGGGGGCGAGGGAGACCCAGTACTTC.

This clonotype appeared once. The CDR3 region is CASSHPSRDSEQFF. In DNA, the CDR3 is TGCGCCAGCAGCCACCCGAGCCGGGACTCAGAGCAGTTCTTC. The chain uses TRBV4-1 and TRBJ2-1; D is possibly TRBD2 (6 bases). With 3 bases removed from V and 10 bases from J, the gap between germline ends came to 16 bases. Germline lookup yields CDR1 MGHRA and CDR2 YSYEKL. This CDR3 is 14 amino acids long.

This clonotype was detected ten times or more. CDR3 in DNA: TGTGCCAGCAGCTTTTCCAGTGGAGATCGGGGTGGCTACACCTTC. The encoded protein is CASSFSSGDRGGYTF. This chain joins TRBV7-2 and TRBJ1-2; D is ambiguous. Germline V lookup: CDR1 SGHTA, CDR2 FQGNSA. V was cut by 3 bases and J by 7 bases, with 18 bases left in between. The CDR3 runs 15 residues.